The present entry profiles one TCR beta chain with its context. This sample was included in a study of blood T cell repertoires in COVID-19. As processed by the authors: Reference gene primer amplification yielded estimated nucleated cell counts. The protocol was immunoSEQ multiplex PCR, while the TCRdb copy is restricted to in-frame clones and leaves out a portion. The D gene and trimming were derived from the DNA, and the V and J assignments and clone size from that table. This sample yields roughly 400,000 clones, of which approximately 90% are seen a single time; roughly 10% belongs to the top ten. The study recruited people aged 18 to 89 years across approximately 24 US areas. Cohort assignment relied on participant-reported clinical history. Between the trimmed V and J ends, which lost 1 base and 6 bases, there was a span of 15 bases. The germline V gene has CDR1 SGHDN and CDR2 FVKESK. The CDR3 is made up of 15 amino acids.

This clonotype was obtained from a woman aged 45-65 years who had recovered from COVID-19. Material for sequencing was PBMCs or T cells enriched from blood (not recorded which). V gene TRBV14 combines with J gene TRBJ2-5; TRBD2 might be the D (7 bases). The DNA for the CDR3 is TGTGCCAGCAGCCAAGTTACGGGGGGCCTGAAGACCCAGTACTTC. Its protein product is CASSQVTGGLKTQYF.